This entry lists 28 T cell receptor beta chains sequenced from one sample in a study of identical twins. Each CDR3 protein is one row after TCRdb ran MiXCR on the 5' RACE reads. Of about 730,000 distinct CDR3 sequences in the sample, around 20% were seen once. These same data were also listed under a study on T cells expressing NK-cell markers.

The sample consisted of PBMCs. The origin of the receptors is a woman younger than 35 in good health.

This clonotype was seen many times. V usage is TRBV12-3 or TRBV12-4 and J usage is TRBJ2-5; TRBD2 aligns across 8 bases. The CDR3 consists of 15 residues. After removal of 5 bases from V and 4 bases from J, the junction contained 9 bases not matched to a gene. CDR3 sequence reads: CASSPSGGALETQYF. The CDR3 coding sequence is TGTGCCAGCAGTCCATCCGGGGGGGCCTTAGAGACCCAGTACTTC.

V usage is TRBV18 and J usage is TRBJ2-1; D is unresolved. This CDR3 spans 14 amino acids. The V gene's germline CDR1 is KGHSH and CDR2 LQKENI. V dropped 2 bases and J dropped 6 bases, with 11 bases sitting between them. This chain's CDR3 is CASSPAERPNEQFF. The CDR3 region has the DNA TGTGCCAGCTCACCAGCGGAGCGTCCCAATGAGCAGTTCTTC.

The V and J genes are TRBV12-3 or TRBV12-4 and TRBJ2-5, with 10 positions matching TRBD2. The CDR3 loop spans 16 amino acids. J gave up 4 bases and V 4 bases, and 9 bases lay outside the gene matches. The CDR3 DNA sequence: TGTGCCAGCAGTTCGTTTCTAGCGGGAGTAGGAGAGACCCAGTACTTC. It is translated as CASSSFLAGVGETQYF.

The chain couples TRBV27 to TRBJ2-7, with D unclear. Germline loops: CDR1 MNHEY, CDR2 SMNVEV (reference sequence). The CDR3 contains 15 residues. Trimming removed 3 bases at V and 1 base at J, with 13 bases between. The CDR3 DNA follows: TGTGCCAGCAGTTTCTCGGCAGAGAGATCCTACGAGCAGTACTTC. Its protein product is CASSFSAERSYEQYF.

The J gene is TRBJ2-2, the V gene TRBV7-2; D is ambiguous. Trimming cost V 3 bases and J 2 bases, with 7 bases left between them. CDR3 length: 14 amino acids. In germline, CDR1 is SGHTA, CDR2 FQGNSA. CDR3: CASSFRRNTGELFF. The CDR3 region has the DNA TGTGCCAGCAGCTTCAGAAGAAACACCGGGGAGCTGTTTTTT.

The gene calls are TRBV6-1 and TRBJ2-1; 11 positions agree with TRBD2. Germline V CDR1 and CDR2: MNHNS, SASEGT. The V segment lost 6 bases and the J segment 10 bases; nucleotides outside the gene matches: 5. This CDR3 is built from 13 residues. CDR3 region: CASRIAGGVEQFF. The CDR3 nucleotides are TGTGCCAGCAGAATAGCGGGAGGGGTCGAGCAGTTCTTC.

This clonotype occurred a few times. V is TRBV27 and J is TRBJ2-1, with 7 bases that match TRBD2. The CDR3 totals 18 residues. Germline-derived CDR1 and CDR2 are MNHEY and SMNVEV (reference sequence). Trimming took 3 bases from V and 0 from J; bases not matched to a gene: 11. CDR3 sequence: CASSFLRAGVSSYNEQFF. The CDR3 DNA reads TGTGCCAGCAGTTTCTTGCGGGCGGGGGTTTCCTCCTACAATGAGCAGTTCTTC.

This clonotype was recorded a few times. V usage is TRBV9 and J usage is TRBJ1-2, with D perhaps TRBD1 (6 bases). CDR1 and CDR2 (germline): SGDLS, YYNGEE. The V gene lost 0 bases and the J gene lost 1 base, with 10 bases spanning the gap. The CDR3 totals 15 residues. CDR3: CASSVGTAFNYGYTF. The CDR3 DNA follows: TGTGCCAGCAGCGTAGGGACAGCCTTTAACTATGGCTACACCTTC.

This clonotype was observed at least ten times. V and J are TRBV7-9 and TRBJ2-3; D gene uncertain. The CDR3 extends over 12 amino acids. Germline V gives CDR1 SEHNR, CDR2 FQNEAQ (reference sequence). Trimming left V 3 bases short and J 4 bases short, with 5 bases between. The CDR3 nucleotides read TGTGCCAGCAGCTTCAGTTCAGATACGCAGTATTTT. Protein: CASSFSSDTQYF.

This sequence joins TRBV6-2 or TRBV6-3 and TRBJ2-1, with D uncertain. Trimming removed 3 bases at V and 5 bases at J, with 14 bases between. Germline CDR1 is MNHEY and CDR2 is SVGEGT. The CDR3 is made up of 15 amino acids. The CDR3: CASSYLALKNNEQFF. DNA for the CDR3: TGTGCCAGCAGTTATCTGGCCCTGAAAAACAATGAGCAGTTCTTC.

The chain carries TRBV5-1 and TRBJ2-7; 9 nucleotides align to TRBD2. Germline CDR1 is SGHRS and CDR2 is YFSETQ. The junction had 7 bases not matched to a gene; V was cut back by 6 bases and J by 6 bases. CDR3 length: 13 residues. Here the CDR3 DNA reads TGCGCCAGCACGGAACCAGCGGGAGGCGAGCAGTACTTC. Amino acid sequence: CASTEPAGGEQYF.

In this sample, this clonotype turned up a few times. The chain is built from TRBV20-1 and TRBJ2-7; tentatively, D is TRBD1 (5 bases). Deletions cut 4 bases from V and 5 bases from J, with 15 bases between. The CDR3 runs 13 residues. Looked up from germline, CDR1 is DFQATT and CDR2 is SNEGSKA (reference sequence). The CDR3 coding sequence is TGCAGTGCTAAGATGCCAGGGTCCAACGAGCAGTACTTC. It codes for CSAKMPGSNEQYF.

The sample holds a few counts of this clonotype. This chain uses TRBV30 with TRBJ1-3; D is ambiguous. This CDR3 is built from 14 residues. Germline V gives CDR1 GTSNPN, CDR2 SVGIG (reference sequence). Between the trimmed V and J ends, which lost 2 bases and 2 bases, there was a span of 10 bases. The CDR3 reads CAWSQGFAGNTIYF. The CDR3 DNA reads as TGTGCCTGGAGTCAAGGTTTCGCTGGAAACACCATATATTTT.

This clonotype was seen ten or more times. This chain links TRBV6-6 with TRBJ2-5, with unresolved D. Germline-derived CDR1 and CDR2 are MNHNY and SVGAGI (reference sequence). The V end lost 6 bases, the J end lost 5 bases, and 7 bases lay between the germline ends. The length of the CDR3 is 11 residues. The chain's CDR3 is CASSERETQYF. The CDR3 DNA is TGTGCCAGCAGCGAGAGGGAGACCCAGTACTTC.

The V gene is TRBV7-9, the J gene TRBJ1-1, with TRBD1 as a possible D gene (6 bases). V lost 5 bases and J lost 4, with 17 bases in between. The CDR3 sequence is 15 residues long. CDR1 and CDR2 (germline): SEHNR, FQNEAQ (reference sequence). DNA for the CDR3: TGTGCCAGCAGCGCCCCAGGGGCGGGGAGCACTGAAGCTTTCTTT. This sequence encodes CASSAPGAGSTEAFF.

This clonotype was counted between two and nine times. The genes are TRBV6-1 and TRBJ2-7; 8 bases align to TRBD1. The CDR3 is 14 amino acids. Trimming took 6 bases from V and 2 from J; bases not matched to a gene: 6. Germline values: CDR1 MNHNS, CDR2 SASEGT. CDR3 sequence reads: CASSSDRAAYEQYF. The CDR3 DNA reads as TGTGCCAGCAGCTCGGACAGGGCAGCCTACGAGCAGTACTTC.

This chain links TRBV23-1 with TRBJ2-1, with D hard to call. TRBV23-1 carries the ORF label, with uncertain function. The CDR3 runs to 9 residues. V was clipped by 10 bases and J by 9 bases, with 7 bases between them. The CDR3 region is CATTPEQFF. The CDR3 DNA sequence: TGCGCCACTACACCTGAGCAGTTCTTC.

The table lists this clonotype with many counts. The chain joins TRBV6-5 to TRBJ2-7; weak D call: TRBD2 (6 bases). The CDR3 runs to 12 residues. Trimming left V 6 bases short and J 5 bases short, with 11 bases between. CDR1 is MNHEY, CDR2 SVGAGI, per germline. CDR3 coding DNA: TGTGCCAGCAGAACGGGACTTAACGAGCAGTACTTC. This translates into CASRTGLNEQYF.

This clonotype has only a few counts. J is TRBJ2-1 and V is TRBV12-3 or TRBV12-4; 11 bases agree with TRBD1. CDR3 length: 14 residues. Germline trimming cut 5 bases from V and 8 bases from J; bases unmatched to any gene: 5. The CDR3 spells CASSPGQGAYEQFF. DNA for the CDR3: TGTGCCAGCAGTCCCGGACAGGGGGCTTATGAGCAGTTCTTC.

The chain links TRBV20-1 to TRBJ1-6; D perhaps matches TRBD1 (5 bases). The CDR3 runs to 15 residues. Looked up from germline, CDR1 is DFQATT and CDR2 is SNEGSKA (reference sequence). V lost 1 base, J lost 4 bases, and 11 bases lay in between. The CDR3 spells CSARGAGKYNSPLHF. The CDR3 bases are TGCAGTGCTAGAGGGGCAGGGAAATATAATTCACCCCTCCACTTT.

This clonotype appeared a few times. For the CDR3, the DNA is TGCAGTGCATCCGACGGTAATCAGCCCCAGCATTTT. This sequence encodes CSASDGNQPQHF. The V and J genes are TRBV20-1 and TRBJ1-5, with D uncertain. Trimming cost V 6 bases and J 4 bases, with 10 bases left between them. Per germline, CDR1 DFQATT and CDR2 SNEGSKA (reference sequence). The length of the CDR3 is 12 residues.

The J gene is TRBJ2-4, the V gene TRBV7-6; D is tentatively TRBD1 or TRBD2 (5 bases each). CDR3 size: 14 residues. V was clipped by 7 bases and J by 5 bases, with 15 bases between them. CDR1 is SGHVS, CDR2 FNYEAQ, per germline. CDR3 DNA: TGTGCCAGCACCCCCGCCCCGGGGCAAAACATTCAGTACTTC. Translating it yields CASTPAPGQNIQYF.

Many counts were recorded for this clonotype. The J gene is TRBJ2-7, the V gene TRBV12-3 or TRBV12-4, with D unclear. The CDR3 spans 13 residues. V was clipped by 2 bases and J by 6 bases, with 11 bases between them. The CDR3 DNA is TGTGCCAGCAGTTTAAGGGCCCCCCCCGAGCAGTACTTC. This codes for CASSLRAPPEQYF.

This clonotype was found a few times. The rearrangement joins TRBV7-2 to TRBJ1-5; D uncertain. V was cut by 5 bases and J by 0 bases, with 11 bases left in between. Germline V gene lookup returns CDR1 SGHTA and CDR2 FQGNSA. The CDR3 has 15 amino acids. The chain's CDR3 is CASSPAGYSNQPQHF. In DNA form, the CDR3 reads TGTGCCAGCAGCCCGGCGGGGTATAGCAATCAGCCCCAGCATTTT.

The chain carries TRBV9 and TRBJ2-1, with 9 bases that match TRBD2. V dropped 0 bases and J dropped 3; count of bases not matched to a gene: 1. Looked up from germline, CDR1 is SGDLS and CDR2 is YYNGEE. This CDR3 spans 15 amino acids. The CDR3 is CASSVEREVYNEQFF. The CDR3 DNA is TGTGCCAGCAGCGTAGAGCGGGAGGTCTACAATGAGCAGTTCTTC.

This rearrangement joins TRBV6-2 or TRBV6-3 to TRBJ2-2; a weak D match, TRBD2 (5 bases). V was pared by 4 bases and J by 0 bases, with 18 bases between. Germline V gene sequence: CDR1 MNHEY, CDR2 SVGEGT. This CDR3 contains 18 residues. CDR3 residues: CASSFLAGRGSNTGELFF. The CDR3 nucleotides are TGTGCCAGCAGTTTTCTCGCAGGACGGGGATCGAACACCGGGGAGCTGTTTTTT.

This clonotype was counted only a few times. The chain uses TRBV20-1 and TRBJ2-5, with D perhaps TRBD2 (6 bases). The CDR3 consists of 12 residues. CDR1 and CDR2 (germline): DFQATT, SNEGSKA (reference sequence). Trimming stripped 4 bases from V and 2 bases from J, with 8 bases between. CDR3: CSATGLQETQYF. The CDR3 region has the DNA TGCAGTGCTACCGGACTACAAGAGACCCAGTACTTC.

The rearrangement uses TRBV7-2 and TRBJ1-6; D gene ambiguous. Trimming took off 5 bases at V and 9 bases at J, with 11 bases between the two ends. The CDR3 contains 13 residues. The germline V gene encodes CDR1 SGHTA and CDR2 FQGNSA. The chain's CDR3 is CASSDSSSSPLHF. CDR3 sequence (DNA): TGTGCCAGCAGCGACTCTTCCTCTTCACCCCTCCACTTT.